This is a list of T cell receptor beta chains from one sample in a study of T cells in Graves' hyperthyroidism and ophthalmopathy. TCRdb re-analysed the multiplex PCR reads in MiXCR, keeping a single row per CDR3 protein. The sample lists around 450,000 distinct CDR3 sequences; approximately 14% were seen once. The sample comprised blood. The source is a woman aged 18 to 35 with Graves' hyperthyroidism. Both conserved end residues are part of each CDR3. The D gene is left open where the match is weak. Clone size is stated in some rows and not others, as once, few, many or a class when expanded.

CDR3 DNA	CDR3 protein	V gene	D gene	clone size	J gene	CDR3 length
TGTGCCAGCAGCTTGGTCCAGGGTTATTCACCCCTCCACTTT	CASSLVQGYSPLHF	TRBV11-2	NA	many	TRBJ1-6	14
TGTGCCAGTAGTATAGTAGGGGACAGGATTAAGCCCCAGCATTTT	CASSIVGDRIKPQHF	TRBV19	TRBD1	few	TRBJ1-5	15
TGTGCCAGTAGCCCTATTTCGACAGGGCACGAGCAGTACTTC	CASSPISTGHEQYF	TRBV19	TRBD1	NA	TRBJ2-7	14
TGTGCCAGCAGCCGGACAGGGGCGAAACACGAGCAGTACTTC	CASSRTGAKHEQYF	TRBV28	TRBD1	NA	TRBJ2-7	14
TGCGCCAGCAGCTTGCCAGGACTCGGGACTGAAGCTTTCTTT	CASSLPGLGTEAFF	TRBV5-1	NA	many	TRBJ1-1	14
TGCAGTGCACAACCTGGGCTATCCGGCTACACCTTC	CSAQPGLSGYTF	TRBV20-1	NA	few	TRBJ1-2	12
TGCAGTGCTACTAGGGACAGGGGGCGCGATGGCTACACCTTC	CSATRDRGRDGYTF	TRBV20-1	TRBD1	many	TRBJ1-2	14
TGTGCCAGCACATTAACTAGCGGGAACACTGAAGCTTTCTTT	CASTLTSGNTEAFF	TRBV6-2/TRBV6-3	NA	many	TRBJ1-1	14
TGTGCCAGCAGTCCAACTCTAGCGGGAGGAAACAATGAGCAGTTCTTC	CASSPTLAGGNNEQFF	TRBV28	TRBD2	many	TRBJ2-1	16
TGTGCCAGCAGTCAACTCCCGTTAAACTGGGAGGGCTACACCTTC	CASSQLPLNWEGYTF	TRBV6-1	NA	many	TRBJ1-2	15
TGTGCCATCAGTGAGTCGACAGGTCCACTCCACTTT	CAISESTGPLHF	TRBV10-3	NA	NA	TRBJ1-6	12
TGCGCCAGCGCGGTGGGGGGACCCACAGATACGCAGTATTTT	CASAVGGPTDTQYF	TRBV5-1	NA	many	TRBJ2-3	14